The sequence of this T cell receptor beta chain was determined in a study of blood T cell repertoires in COVID-19. Across the whole study: The cDNA or gDNA used as material had been derived from T cells, B-cell-depleted T cells, or PBMCs.

Using immunoSEQ multiplex PCR, the repertoire was profiled, and TCRdb retains in-frame clones only, with some absent. The repertoire holds 300,000 to 450,000 clones, with 85% as singletons. CDR1 is SGHTA, CDR2 FQGNSA, per germline. Trimming at V came to 5 bases and at J to 7 bases, leaving 5 bases not matched to a gene. The CDR3 totals 14 residues. This clone has only a few counts. The genes are TRBV7-2 and TRBJ1-6; 7 nucleotides match TRBD1. Sequencing was done on a sample of peripheral blood. This clonotype was obtained from a woman aged 18 to 35 with acute or convalescent COVID-19. The CDR3 DNA follows: TGTGCCAGCAGCCAGGGGACAGTAAATTCACCCCTCCACTTT. This gives the protein CASSQGTVNSPLHF.